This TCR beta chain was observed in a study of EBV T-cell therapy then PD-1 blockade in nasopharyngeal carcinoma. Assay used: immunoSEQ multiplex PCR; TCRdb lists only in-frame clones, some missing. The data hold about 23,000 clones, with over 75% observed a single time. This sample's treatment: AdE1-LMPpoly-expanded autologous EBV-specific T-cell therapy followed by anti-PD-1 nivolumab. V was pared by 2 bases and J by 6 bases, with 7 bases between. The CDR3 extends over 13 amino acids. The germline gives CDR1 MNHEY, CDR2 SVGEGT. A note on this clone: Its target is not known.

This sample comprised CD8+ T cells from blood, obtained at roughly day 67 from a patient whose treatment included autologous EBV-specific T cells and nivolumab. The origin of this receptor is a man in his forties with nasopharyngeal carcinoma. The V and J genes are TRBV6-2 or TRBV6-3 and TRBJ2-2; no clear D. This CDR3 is CASSYPVAGELFF. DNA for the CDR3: TGTGCCAGCAGTTACCCGGTTGCCGGGGAGCTGTTTTTT.